The clone carrying this T cell receptor (beta chain) was picked up many times. Its antigen is not identified. For TCR beta, libraries came from quantitative 5'-RACE with molecular barcodes. TCRdb recomputed calls from the 5' RACE reads with MiXCR, one row per CDR3 protein. The profile covers 35,000 or so distinct CDR3 sequences, with about 6% appearing a single time and approximately 12% taken by the ten largest. These data come from a study of CD8 T cells in ankylosing spondylitis. Study-wide results and limits: Some motif variants had been reported before (in reactive arthritis synovial fluid and blood). Relatively rare in peripheral blood, disease-linked clones were also CD8+. A motif in TCR beta, a set of eight highly homologous variants, appeared characteristic of ankylosing spondylitis blood.

Germline loops: CDR1 DFQATT, CDR2 SNEGSKA (reference sequence). The junction had 16 bases not matched to a gene; V was cut back by 5 bases and J by 1 base. This CDR3 comprises 19 residues. V usage is TRBV20-1 and J usage is TRBJ2-3, with 12 nucleotides matching TRBD2. Input material: blood, either unsorted or a sorted T cell fraction (not recorded which). This receptor was taken from a male donor with ankylosing spondylitis or in good health (not recorded which). CDR3 in amino acids: CSAGKPGLAGGGGTDTQYF. CDR3 in DNA: TGCAGTGCTGGGAAACCGGGACTAGCGGGTGGGGGGGGCACAGATACGCAGTATTTT.